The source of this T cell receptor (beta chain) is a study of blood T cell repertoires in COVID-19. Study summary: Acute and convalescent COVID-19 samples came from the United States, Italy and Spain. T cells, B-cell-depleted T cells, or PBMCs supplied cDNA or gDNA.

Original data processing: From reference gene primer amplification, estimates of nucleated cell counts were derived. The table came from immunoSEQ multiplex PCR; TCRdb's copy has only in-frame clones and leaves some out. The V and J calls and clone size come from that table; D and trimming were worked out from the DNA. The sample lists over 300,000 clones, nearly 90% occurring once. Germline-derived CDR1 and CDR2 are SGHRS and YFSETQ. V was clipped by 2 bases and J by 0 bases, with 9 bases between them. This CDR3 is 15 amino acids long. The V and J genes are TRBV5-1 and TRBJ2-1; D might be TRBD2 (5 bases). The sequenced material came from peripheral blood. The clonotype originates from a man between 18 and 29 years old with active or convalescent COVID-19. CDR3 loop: CASSFGGFSYNEQFF. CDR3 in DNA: TGCGCCAGCAGCTTTGGAGGATTCTCCTACAATGAGCAGTTCTTC.